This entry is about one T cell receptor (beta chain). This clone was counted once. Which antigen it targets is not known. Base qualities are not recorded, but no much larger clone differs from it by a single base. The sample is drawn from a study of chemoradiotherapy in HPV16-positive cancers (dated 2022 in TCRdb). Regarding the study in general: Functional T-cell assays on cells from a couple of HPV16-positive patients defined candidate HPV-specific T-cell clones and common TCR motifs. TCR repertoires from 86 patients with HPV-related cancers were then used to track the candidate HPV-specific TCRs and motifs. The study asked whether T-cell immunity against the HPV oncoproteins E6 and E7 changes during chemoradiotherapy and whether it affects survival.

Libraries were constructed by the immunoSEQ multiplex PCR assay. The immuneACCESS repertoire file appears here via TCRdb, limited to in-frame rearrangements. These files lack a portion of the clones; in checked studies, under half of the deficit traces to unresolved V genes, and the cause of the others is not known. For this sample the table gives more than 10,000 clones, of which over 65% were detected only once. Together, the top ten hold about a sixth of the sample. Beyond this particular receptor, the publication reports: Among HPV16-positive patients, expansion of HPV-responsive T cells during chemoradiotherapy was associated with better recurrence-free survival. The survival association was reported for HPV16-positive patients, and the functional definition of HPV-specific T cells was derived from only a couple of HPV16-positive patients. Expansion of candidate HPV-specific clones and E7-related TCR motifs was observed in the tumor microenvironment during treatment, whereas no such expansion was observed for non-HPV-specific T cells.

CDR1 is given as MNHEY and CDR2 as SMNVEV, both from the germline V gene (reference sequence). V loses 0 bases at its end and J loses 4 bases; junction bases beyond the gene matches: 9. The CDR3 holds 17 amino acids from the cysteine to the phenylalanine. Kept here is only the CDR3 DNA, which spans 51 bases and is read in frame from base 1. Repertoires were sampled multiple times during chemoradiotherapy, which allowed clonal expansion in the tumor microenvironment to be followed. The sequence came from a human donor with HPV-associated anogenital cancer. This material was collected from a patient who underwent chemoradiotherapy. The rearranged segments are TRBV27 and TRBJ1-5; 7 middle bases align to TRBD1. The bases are TGTGCCAGCAGTTTATCGTATAGGGACAGTCGAAATCAGCCCCAGCATTTT. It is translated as CASSLSYRDSRNQPQHF.